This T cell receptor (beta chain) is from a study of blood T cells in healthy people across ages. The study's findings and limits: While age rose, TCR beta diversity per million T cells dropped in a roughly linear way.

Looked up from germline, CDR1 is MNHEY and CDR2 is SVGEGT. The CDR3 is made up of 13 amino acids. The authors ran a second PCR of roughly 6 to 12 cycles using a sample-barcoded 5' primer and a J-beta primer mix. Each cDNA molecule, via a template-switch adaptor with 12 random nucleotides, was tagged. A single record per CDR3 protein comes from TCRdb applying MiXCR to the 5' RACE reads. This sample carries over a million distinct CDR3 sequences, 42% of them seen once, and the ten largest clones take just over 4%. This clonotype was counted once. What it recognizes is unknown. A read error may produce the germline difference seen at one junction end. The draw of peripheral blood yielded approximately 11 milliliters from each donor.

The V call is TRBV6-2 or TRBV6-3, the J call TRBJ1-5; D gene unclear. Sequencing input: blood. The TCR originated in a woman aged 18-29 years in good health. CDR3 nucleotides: TGTGCCAGCAATCCCCTAGCCAATCGGCCCCAGCATTTT. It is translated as CASNPLANRPQHF.